Below are 5 T cell receptor beta chains sequenced from a single sample in a study of blood T cell repertoires in COVID-19. The table came from immunoSEQ multiplex PCR; TCRdb's copy has only in-frame clones and leaves some out. The repertoire includes around 110,000 clones, roughly 86% of them detected once, and roughly 4% sits in the top ten. What was sequenced was peripheral blood. All receptors come from a middle-aged man with acute or convalescent COVID-19.

The V call is TRBV3-1 (or the pseudogene TRBV3-2), the J call TRBJ1-2; 7 bases fit TRBD1. Germline CDR1 reads LGHDT; CDR2 reads YNNKEL (reference sequence). V lost 5 bases to trimming and J lost 5 bases; unmatched junction nucleotides: 2. The CDR3 is 12 residues long. The CDR3 DNA reads TGTGCCAGCAGCATGGGACAGTATGGCTACACCTTC. It encodes CASSMGQYGYTF.

The chain couples TRBV5-6 to TRBJ2-1, with 8 bases that match TRBD2. CDR1 is SGHDT and CDR2 is YYEEEE in the germline V gene. The trim removed 1 base at V and 3 bases at J, leaving 9 bases unmatched. The CDR3 runs to 17 residues. This CDR3 is CASSLPTAGVVYNEQFF. In nucleotides, the CDR3 is TGTGCCAGCAGCTTGCCGACAGCGGGAGTTGTCTACAATGAGCAGTTCTTC.

This clone showed up just once. The chain uses TRBV7-9 and TRBJ1-2; D remains ambiguous. V dropped 6 bases and J dropped 6 bases, with 14 bases sitting between them. The germline V gene encodes CDR1 SEHNR and CDR2 FQNEAQ (reference sequence). CDR3 length: 13 residues. The DNA of the CDR3 is TGTGCCAGCAGTTATCCTAGAGCGGATGGCTACACCTTC. Protein product: CASSYPRADGYTF.

The chain has TRBV28 and TRBJ1-5; D not certain. Germline V gene data show CDR1 as MDHEN and CDR2 as SYDVKM. The CDR3 is 11 residues long. Trimming took off 5 bases at V and 11 bases at J, with 10 bases between the two ends. The CDR3 loop reads CASSLKRAQHF. The CDR3 DNA follows: TGTGCCAGCAGTCTCAAGCGGGCCCAGCATTTT.

This chain connects TRBV7-2 to TRBJ1-1, with D unresolved. Deletions cut 5 bases from V and 2 bases from J, with 9 bases between. Germline CDR1 reads SGHTA; CDR2 reads FQGNSA. The CDR3 extends over 13 amino acids. CDR3 residues: CASSLGANTEAFF. In nucleotides, the CDR3 is TGTGCCAGCAGCCTGGGCGCCAACACTGAAGCTTTCTTT.